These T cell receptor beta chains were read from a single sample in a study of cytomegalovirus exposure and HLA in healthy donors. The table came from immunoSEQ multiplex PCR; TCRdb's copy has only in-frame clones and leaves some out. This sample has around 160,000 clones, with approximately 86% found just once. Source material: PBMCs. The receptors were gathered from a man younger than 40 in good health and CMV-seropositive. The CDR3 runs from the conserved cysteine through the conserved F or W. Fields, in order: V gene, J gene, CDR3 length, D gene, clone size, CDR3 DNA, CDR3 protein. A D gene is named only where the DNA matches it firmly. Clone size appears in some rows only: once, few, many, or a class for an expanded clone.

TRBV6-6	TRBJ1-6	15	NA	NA	TGTGCCAGCAGTTACTCGGCCAGGGACTATTCACCCCTCCACTTT	CASSYSARDYSPLHF
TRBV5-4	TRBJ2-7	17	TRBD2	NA	TGTGCCAGCAGCTCGGGCGGGGCGGGGGGCCTCGGCTACGAGCAGTACTTC	CASSSGGAGGLGYEQYF
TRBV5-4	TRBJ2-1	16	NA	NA	TGTGCCAGCAGCCCCCGGGCGGGTGGCTCCTACAATGAGCAGTTCTTC	CASSPRAGGSYNEQFF
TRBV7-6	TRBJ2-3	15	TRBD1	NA	TGTGCCAGCAGCCCGGGACAGGGAAGGCCAGATACGCAGTATTTT	CASSPGQGRPDTQYF
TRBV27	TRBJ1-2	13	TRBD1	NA	TGTGCCAGCAGTTTTGGGACAGGGGGTGGCTACACCTTC	CASSFGTGGGYTF
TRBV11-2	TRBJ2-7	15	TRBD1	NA	TGTGCCAGCAGCTTAGAGGGACAGGCGACCTACGAGCAGTACTTC	CASSLEGQATYEQYF
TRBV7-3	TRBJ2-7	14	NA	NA	TGTGCCAGCAGCCCAGGGTCGGACCCCGCCGAGCAGTACTTC	CASSPGSDPAEQYF
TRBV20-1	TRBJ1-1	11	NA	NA	TGCAGTGTTAGGAGTGACACTGAAGCTTTCTTT	CSVRSDTEAFF
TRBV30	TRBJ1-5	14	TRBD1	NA	TGTGCCTGGAGTGAGGGACAGGGCTATCAGCCCCAGCATTTT	CAWSEGQGYQPQHF
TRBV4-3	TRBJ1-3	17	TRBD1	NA	TGCGCCAGCAGCCAAGGGAGAGGGGGCATCTCTGGAAACACCATATATTTT	CASSQGRGGISGNTIYF
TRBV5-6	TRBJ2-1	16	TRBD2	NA	TGTGCCAGCAGCCCCCCTGGACTAGCGGGGGCAGGGGAGCAGTTCTTC	CASSPPGLAGAGEQFF
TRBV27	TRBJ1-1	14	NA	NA	TGTGCCAGCAGTTACGGACAGATGAACACTGAAGCTTTCTTT	CASSYGQMNTEAFF
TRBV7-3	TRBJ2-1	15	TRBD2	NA	TGTGCCAGCAGCCGAGGGACTAGCGGGGATGGGGAGCAGTTCTTC	CASSRGTSGDGEQFF
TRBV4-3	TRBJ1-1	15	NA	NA	TGCGCCAGCAGCCAAGATCGGGTTGGGAACACTGAAGCTTTCTTT	CASSQDRVGNTEAFF
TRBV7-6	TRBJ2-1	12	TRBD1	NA	TGTGCCAGCAGCACCCAGGACAGGGAGCAGTTCTTC	CASSTQDREQFF
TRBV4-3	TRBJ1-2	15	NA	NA	TGCGCCAGCAGCCAAGGGTTCACCGGGATGCCTGGCTACACCTTC	CASSQGFTGMPGYTF
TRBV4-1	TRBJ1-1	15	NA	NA	TGCGCCAGCAGGCATACAGTGGACATGAACACTGAAGCTTTCTTT	CASRHTVDMNTEAFF
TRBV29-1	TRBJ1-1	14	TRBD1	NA	TGCAGCGTTGGGGGTCCGGGACAGGGGACTGAAGCTTTCTTT	CSVGGPGQGTEAFF
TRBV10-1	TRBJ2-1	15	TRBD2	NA	TGCGCCAGCAGTGAGTCGACTAGCGGGGGCAATGAGCAGTTCTTC	CASSESTSGGNEQFF
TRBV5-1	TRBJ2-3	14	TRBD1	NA	TGCGCCAGCAGCCCCGGGACAGCGCCAGATACGCAGTATTTT	CASSPGTAPDTQYF
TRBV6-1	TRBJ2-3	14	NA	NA	TGTGCCAGCAGGGAAAATTGGGGGCGGGATACGCAGTATTTT	CASRENWGRDTQYF
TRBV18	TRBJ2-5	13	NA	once	TGTGCCAGCTCACCCCCCGGGATCCAGACCCAGTACTTC	CASSPPGIQTQYF
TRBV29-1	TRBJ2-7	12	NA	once	TGCAGCGTTGGCCCAGGGACCTACGAGCAGTACTTC	CSVGPGTYEQYF
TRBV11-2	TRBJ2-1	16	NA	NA	TGTGCCAGCAGCCTAGAAAGTGGGCAGATCTACAATGAGCAGTTCTTC	CASSLESGQIYNEQFF
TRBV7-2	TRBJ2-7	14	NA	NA	TGTGCCAGCAGCTCGATGACTGGAATCTGGGAGCAGTACTTC	CASSSMTGIWEQYF
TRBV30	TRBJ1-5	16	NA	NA	TGTGCCTGGAGTCACCGTTTACAGGGTAGCAATCAGCCCCAGCATTTT	CAWSHRLQGSNQPQHF
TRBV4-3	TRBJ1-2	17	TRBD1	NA	TGCGCCAGCAGCCAGGTGGACAGGGGGCCCCTGTCCTATGGCTACACCTTC	CASSQVDRGPLSYGYTF
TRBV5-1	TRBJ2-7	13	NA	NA	TGCGCCAGCAGCTCTAGGACTGGTTACGAGCAGTACTTC	CASSSRTGYEQYF
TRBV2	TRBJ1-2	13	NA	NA	TGTGCCAGCAGTGGAGGTCAGAACTATGGCTACACCTTC	CASSGGQNYGYTF
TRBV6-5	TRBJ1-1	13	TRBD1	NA	TGTGCCAGCAGCACACAGGGGGGGACTGAAGCTTTCTTT	CASSTQGGTEAFF
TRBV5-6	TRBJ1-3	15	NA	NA	TGTGCCAGCAGCAGACCGGACAGCTCTGGAAACACCATATATTTT	CASSRPDSSGNTIYF
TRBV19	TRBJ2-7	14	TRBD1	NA	TGTGCCAGTAGTCTCGGACAGGGCCCCTACGAGCAGTACTTC	CASSLGQGPYEQYF
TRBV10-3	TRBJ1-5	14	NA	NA	TGTGCCACTCGGGGTTCTTGGGGCAATCAGCCCCAGCATTTT	CATRGSWGNQPQHF
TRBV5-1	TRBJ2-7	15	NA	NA	TGCGCCAGCAGCTTGGGGGCAGGGCCGAGATACGAGCAGTACTTC	CASSLGAGPRYEQYF
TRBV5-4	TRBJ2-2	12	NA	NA	TGTGCCAGCAGCTCAGACACCGGGGAGCTGTTTTTT	CASSSDTGELFF
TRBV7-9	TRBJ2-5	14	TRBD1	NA	TGTGCCAGCAGCACCCGGACAGGGAGAGAGACCCAGTACTTC	CASSTRTGRETQYF
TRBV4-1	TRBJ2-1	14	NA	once	TGCGCCAGCAGCCAAGAGGGAGCAAGCGATGAGCAGTTCTTC	CASSQEGASDEQFF
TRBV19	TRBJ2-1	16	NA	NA	TGTGCCAGTAGTGCGACAGCGATAAGCTCCTACAATGAGCAGTTCTTC	CASSATAISSYNEQFF
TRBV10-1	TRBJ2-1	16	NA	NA	TGCGCCAGCAGTGAGTCTGCGGGGAGCTCCTACAATGAGCAGTTCTTC	CASSESAGSSYNEQFF
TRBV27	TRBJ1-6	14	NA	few	TGTGCCAGCAACCTACAGGGCGGAAGGTCACCCCTCCACTTT	CASNLQGGRSPLHF
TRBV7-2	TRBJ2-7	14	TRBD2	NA	TGTGCCAGCAGCTTGGAAGCGGGGGTTGAGGAGCAGTACTTC	CASSLEAGVEEQYF
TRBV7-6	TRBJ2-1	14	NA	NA	TGTGCCAGCAGCCCTAGGGCAGGGGACATTGAGCAGTTCTTC	CASSPRAGDIEQFF
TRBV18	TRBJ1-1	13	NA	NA	TGTGCCAGCTCAGGGCTCAGGGCGACTGAAGCTTTCTTT	CASSGLRATEAFF
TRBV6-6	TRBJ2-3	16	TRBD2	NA	TGTGCCAGCAGTTACTCGGCTAGCGGGGGTTCAGATACGCAGTATTTT	CASSYSASGGSDTQYF
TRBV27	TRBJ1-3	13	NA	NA	TGTGCCAGCAGTTTCAGATCTGGAAACACCATATATTTT	CASSFRSGNTIYF
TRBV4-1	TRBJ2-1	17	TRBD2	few	TGCGCCAGCAGCCAAGAAAATCGACTAGCGGGGGTCAATGAGCAGTTCTTC	CASSQENRLAGVNEQFF
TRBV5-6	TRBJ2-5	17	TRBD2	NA	TGTGCCAGCAGCCTTGGACTAGCGGGGGGGGGATTGGAGACCCAGTACTTC	CASSLGLAGGGLETQYF
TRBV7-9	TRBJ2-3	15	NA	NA	TGTGCCAGCAGCTTAGCACTACGAAGCACAGATACGCAGTATTTT	CASSLALRSTDTQYF
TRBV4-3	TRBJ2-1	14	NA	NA	TGCGCCAGCAGCCAAGAACTTCAGGGGAATGAGCAGTTCTTC	CASSQELQGNEQFF
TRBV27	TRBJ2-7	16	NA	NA	TGTGCCAGCAGTCCGGGTCCGGTACCGTCTCTTTACGAGCAGTACTTC	CASSPGPVPSLYEQYF